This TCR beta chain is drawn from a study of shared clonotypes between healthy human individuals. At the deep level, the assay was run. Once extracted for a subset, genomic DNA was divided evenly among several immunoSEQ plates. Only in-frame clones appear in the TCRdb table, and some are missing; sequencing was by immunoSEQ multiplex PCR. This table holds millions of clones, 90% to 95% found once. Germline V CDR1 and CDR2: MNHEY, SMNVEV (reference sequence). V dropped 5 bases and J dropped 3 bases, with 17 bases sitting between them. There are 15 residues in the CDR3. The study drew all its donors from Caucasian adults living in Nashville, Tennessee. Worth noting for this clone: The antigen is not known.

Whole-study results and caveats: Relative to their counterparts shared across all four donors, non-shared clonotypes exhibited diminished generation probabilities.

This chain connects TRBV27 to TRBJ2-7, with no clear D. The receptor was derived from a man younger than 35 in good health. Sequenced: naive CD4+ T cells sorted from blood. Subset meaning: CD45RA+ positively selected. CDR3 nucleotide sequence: TGTGCCAGCAGTCCCCCGTCGCGAGAGTTCTACGAGCAGTACTTC. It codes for CASSPPSREFYEQYF.